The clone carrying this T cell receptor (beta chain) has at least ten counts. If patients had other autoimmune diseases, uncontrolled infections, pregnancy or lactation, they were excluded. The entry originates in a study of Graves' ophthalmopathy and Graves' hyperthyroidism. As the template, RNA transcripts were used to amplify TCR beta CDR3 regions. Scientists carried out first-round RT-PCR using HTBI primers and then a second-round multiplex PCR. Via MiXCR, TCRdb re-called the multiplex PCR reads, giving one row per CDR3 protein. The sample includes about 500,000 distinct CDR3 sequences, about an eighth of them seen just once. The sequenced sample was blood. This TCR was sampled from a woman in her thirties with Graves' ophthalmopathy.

As DNA, the CDR3 is TGTGCCAGCAGCGGGAGAGTGACTAGCGGGGGGCCTCGGTCCTACGAGCAGTACTTC. Translated: CASSGRVTSGGPRSYEQYF. The chain couples TRBV28 to TRBJ2-7; 13 nucleotides line up with TRBD2. The V gene's germline CDR1 is MDHEN and CDR2 SYDVKM. Losses at the gene ends were 6 bases for V and 1 base for J; bases not matched to a gene: 15. This CDR3 has 19 amino acids.